This entry lists 14 T cell receptor beta chains sequenced from one sample in a study of T cell changes during pregnancy in multiple sclerosis. Measured with immunoSEQ multiplex PCR; TCRdb has only the in-frame clones, and not every one. The data show about 47,000 clones, around 93% seen once. Specimen: peripheral blood, collected after pregnancy. These receptors came from a female donor with multiple sclerosis, enrolled in a pregnancy study.

V and J are TRBV7-2 and TRBJ1-5; D is unresolved. V was pared by 2 bases and J by 3 bases, with 8 bases between. Germline CDR1 and CDR2: SGHTA and FQGNSA. This CDR3 contains 14 residues. The CDR3 protein is CASSLIFVNQPQHF. For the CDR3, the DNA is TGTGCCAGCAGCTTAATATTCGTCAATCAGCCCCAGCATTTT.

The chain is built from TRBV7-8 and TRBJ2-1; the D is unclear. Deletions cut 1 base from V and 0 bases from J, with 10 bases between. The CDR3 extends over 16 amino acids. Germline V gene data show CDR1 as SGHVS and CDR2 as FQNEAQ. CDR3 nucleotide sequence: TGTGCCAGCAGCTTAGGGCCGGGTCACTCCTACAATGAGCAGTTCTTC. Translating it yields CASSLGPGHSYNEQFF.

A remark on this clone: Germline is not matched at one junction end, which may reflect a read error. Within the sample, other DNA sequences also encode this same CDR3. The V gene is TRBV30, the J gene TRBJ1-3; D is ambiguous. The CDR3 consists of 14 residues. Germline CDR1 is GTSNPN and CDR2 is SVGIG (reference sequence). The CDR3 sequence: CATKRGIAGNTIYF. As DNA, the CDR3 is TGCGCCACAAAACGGGGTATTGCTGGAAACACCATATATTTT.

The genes are TRBV13 and TRBJ1-2; TRBD1 matches 9 bases. This CDR3 is built from 14 residues. Germline CDR1 and CDR2: PRHDT and FYEKMQ (reference sequence). J lost 6 bases, V lost 5 bases, and 7 bases had no gene match. The CDR3 sequence is CASSTQDRGDGYTF. CDR3 bases: TGTGCCAGCAGCACCCAGGACAGGGGAGATGGCTACACCTTC.

The chain joins TRBV11-3 to TRBJ2-2; D not resolved. This CDR3 contains 14 residues. The germline V and J ends were trimmed by 5 bases and 5 bases, with 12 bases remaining between them. From germline, CDR1 is SGHNT and CDR2 YENEEA. The CDR3 here is CASSSSAITGELFF. CDR3 DNA: TGTGCCAGCAGCAGCTCTGCCATAACCGGGGAGCTGTTTTTT.

The gene calls are TRBV5-4 and TRBJ1-6, with D perhaps matching TRBD1 (6 bases). Trimming shortened V by 4 bases and J by 9 bases, and 17 bases separated the two germline ends. Germline V gene lookup returns CDR1 SGHNT and CDR2 YYREEE (reference sequence). This CDR3 spans 15 amino acids. The CDR3 sequence: CASSPRGRGGSPLHF. CDR3 nucleotides: TGTGCCAGCAGCCCCCGGGGCAGGGGTGGTTCACCCCTCCACTTT.

The chain couples TRBV7-2 to TRBJ2-5; tentatively, D is TRBD2 (6 bases). Deletions cut 3 bases from V and 7 bases from J, with 21 bases between. Germline-derived CDR1 and CDR2 are SGHTA and FQGNSA. The CDR3 is 16 amino acids. The CDR3 coding sequence is TGTGCCAGCAGCTTGGAATCGGGTGTCGCGGGGTTGACCCAGTACTTC. Its protein is CASSLESGVAGLTQYF.

The chain employs TRBV12-5 and TRBJ1-2; maybe TRBD1 (5 bases). Germline lookup yields CDR1 LGHNT and CDR2 FRNRAP. Between the trimmed V and J ends, which lost 6 bases and 3 bases, there was a span of 8 bases. This CDR3 has 12 residues. DNA of the CDR3: TGTGCTAGTGGCTCAGGGCACTATGGCTACACCTTC. Translated, it gives CASGSGHYGYTF.

The J gene is TRBJ1-3, the V gene TRBV13; D is perhaps TRBD1 (6 bases). Between the trimmed V and J ends, which lost 4 bases and 3 bases, there was a span of 16 bases. This CDR3 is built from 16 residues. Germline V CDR1 and CDR2: PRHDT, FYEKMQ (reference sequence). Written as DNA, the CDR3 is TGTGCCAGCAGCTCGGAATTCCCAGGGGATGGAAACACCATATATTTT. Translation: CASSSEFPGDGNTIYF.

The V and J genes are TRBV11-2 and TRBJ2-7, with D perhaps TRBD1 (6 bases). The germline gives CDR1 SGHAT, CDR2 FQNNGV. This CDR3 has 15 residues. V was trimmed by 5 bases and J by 0 bases, leaving 14 bases between them. The CDR3 here is CASSQRQADSYEQYF. The CDR3 region has the DNA TGTGCCAGCAGCCAAAGACAGGCCGACTCCTACGAGCAGTACTTC.

The rearrangement uses TRBV30 and TRBJ2-4; TRBD1 aligns across 8 bases. The CDR3 loop spans 16 amino acids. V trimming: 0 bases; J trimming: 1 base; junction bases outside the gene matches: 5. Germline V lookup: CDR1 GTSNPN, CDR2 SVGIG (reference sequence). The CDR3, as DNA: TGTGCCTGGAGTGTTCTTCAGGGGGCTGCCAAAAACATTCAGTACTTC. It encodes CAWSVLQGAAKNIQYF.

The CDR3 DNA reads as TGCGCCAGCAGCTTGGAAGGGGATAGCAATCAGCCCCAGCATTTT. Translation: CASSLEGDSNQPQHF. The genes are TRBV5-1 and TRBJ1-5, with a tentative D call TRBD1 (5 bases). The V end lost 0 bases, the J end lost 0 bases, and 7 bases lay between the germline ends. Germline assignment: CDR1 SGHRS and CDR2 YFSETQ. The CDR3 runs 15 residues.

This chain connects TRBV5-8 to TRBJ1-1; no clear D. The CDR3 spans 14 residues. Germline V gives CDR1 SGHTS, CDR2 YDEGEE. V was pared by 5 bases and J by 5 bases, with 16 bases between. The CDR3 DNA reads as TGTGCCAGCAGAAGAGGGTGGGTGTTTACTGAAGCTTTCTTT. Protein sequence: CASRRGWVFTEAFF.

The V gene is TRBV6-6, the J gene TRBJ2-2; D possibly corresponds to TRBD1 (6 bases). The CDR3 has 16 residues. V lost 6 bases to trimming and J lost 2 bases, with 16 bases between them. Germline V gene data show CDR1 as MNHNY and CDR2 as SVGAGI (reference sequence). CDR3 sequence: CASRAITGPNTGELFF. The CDR3 region has the DNA TGTGCCAGCAGGGCAATTACAGGGCCAAACACCGGGGAGCTGTTTTTT.